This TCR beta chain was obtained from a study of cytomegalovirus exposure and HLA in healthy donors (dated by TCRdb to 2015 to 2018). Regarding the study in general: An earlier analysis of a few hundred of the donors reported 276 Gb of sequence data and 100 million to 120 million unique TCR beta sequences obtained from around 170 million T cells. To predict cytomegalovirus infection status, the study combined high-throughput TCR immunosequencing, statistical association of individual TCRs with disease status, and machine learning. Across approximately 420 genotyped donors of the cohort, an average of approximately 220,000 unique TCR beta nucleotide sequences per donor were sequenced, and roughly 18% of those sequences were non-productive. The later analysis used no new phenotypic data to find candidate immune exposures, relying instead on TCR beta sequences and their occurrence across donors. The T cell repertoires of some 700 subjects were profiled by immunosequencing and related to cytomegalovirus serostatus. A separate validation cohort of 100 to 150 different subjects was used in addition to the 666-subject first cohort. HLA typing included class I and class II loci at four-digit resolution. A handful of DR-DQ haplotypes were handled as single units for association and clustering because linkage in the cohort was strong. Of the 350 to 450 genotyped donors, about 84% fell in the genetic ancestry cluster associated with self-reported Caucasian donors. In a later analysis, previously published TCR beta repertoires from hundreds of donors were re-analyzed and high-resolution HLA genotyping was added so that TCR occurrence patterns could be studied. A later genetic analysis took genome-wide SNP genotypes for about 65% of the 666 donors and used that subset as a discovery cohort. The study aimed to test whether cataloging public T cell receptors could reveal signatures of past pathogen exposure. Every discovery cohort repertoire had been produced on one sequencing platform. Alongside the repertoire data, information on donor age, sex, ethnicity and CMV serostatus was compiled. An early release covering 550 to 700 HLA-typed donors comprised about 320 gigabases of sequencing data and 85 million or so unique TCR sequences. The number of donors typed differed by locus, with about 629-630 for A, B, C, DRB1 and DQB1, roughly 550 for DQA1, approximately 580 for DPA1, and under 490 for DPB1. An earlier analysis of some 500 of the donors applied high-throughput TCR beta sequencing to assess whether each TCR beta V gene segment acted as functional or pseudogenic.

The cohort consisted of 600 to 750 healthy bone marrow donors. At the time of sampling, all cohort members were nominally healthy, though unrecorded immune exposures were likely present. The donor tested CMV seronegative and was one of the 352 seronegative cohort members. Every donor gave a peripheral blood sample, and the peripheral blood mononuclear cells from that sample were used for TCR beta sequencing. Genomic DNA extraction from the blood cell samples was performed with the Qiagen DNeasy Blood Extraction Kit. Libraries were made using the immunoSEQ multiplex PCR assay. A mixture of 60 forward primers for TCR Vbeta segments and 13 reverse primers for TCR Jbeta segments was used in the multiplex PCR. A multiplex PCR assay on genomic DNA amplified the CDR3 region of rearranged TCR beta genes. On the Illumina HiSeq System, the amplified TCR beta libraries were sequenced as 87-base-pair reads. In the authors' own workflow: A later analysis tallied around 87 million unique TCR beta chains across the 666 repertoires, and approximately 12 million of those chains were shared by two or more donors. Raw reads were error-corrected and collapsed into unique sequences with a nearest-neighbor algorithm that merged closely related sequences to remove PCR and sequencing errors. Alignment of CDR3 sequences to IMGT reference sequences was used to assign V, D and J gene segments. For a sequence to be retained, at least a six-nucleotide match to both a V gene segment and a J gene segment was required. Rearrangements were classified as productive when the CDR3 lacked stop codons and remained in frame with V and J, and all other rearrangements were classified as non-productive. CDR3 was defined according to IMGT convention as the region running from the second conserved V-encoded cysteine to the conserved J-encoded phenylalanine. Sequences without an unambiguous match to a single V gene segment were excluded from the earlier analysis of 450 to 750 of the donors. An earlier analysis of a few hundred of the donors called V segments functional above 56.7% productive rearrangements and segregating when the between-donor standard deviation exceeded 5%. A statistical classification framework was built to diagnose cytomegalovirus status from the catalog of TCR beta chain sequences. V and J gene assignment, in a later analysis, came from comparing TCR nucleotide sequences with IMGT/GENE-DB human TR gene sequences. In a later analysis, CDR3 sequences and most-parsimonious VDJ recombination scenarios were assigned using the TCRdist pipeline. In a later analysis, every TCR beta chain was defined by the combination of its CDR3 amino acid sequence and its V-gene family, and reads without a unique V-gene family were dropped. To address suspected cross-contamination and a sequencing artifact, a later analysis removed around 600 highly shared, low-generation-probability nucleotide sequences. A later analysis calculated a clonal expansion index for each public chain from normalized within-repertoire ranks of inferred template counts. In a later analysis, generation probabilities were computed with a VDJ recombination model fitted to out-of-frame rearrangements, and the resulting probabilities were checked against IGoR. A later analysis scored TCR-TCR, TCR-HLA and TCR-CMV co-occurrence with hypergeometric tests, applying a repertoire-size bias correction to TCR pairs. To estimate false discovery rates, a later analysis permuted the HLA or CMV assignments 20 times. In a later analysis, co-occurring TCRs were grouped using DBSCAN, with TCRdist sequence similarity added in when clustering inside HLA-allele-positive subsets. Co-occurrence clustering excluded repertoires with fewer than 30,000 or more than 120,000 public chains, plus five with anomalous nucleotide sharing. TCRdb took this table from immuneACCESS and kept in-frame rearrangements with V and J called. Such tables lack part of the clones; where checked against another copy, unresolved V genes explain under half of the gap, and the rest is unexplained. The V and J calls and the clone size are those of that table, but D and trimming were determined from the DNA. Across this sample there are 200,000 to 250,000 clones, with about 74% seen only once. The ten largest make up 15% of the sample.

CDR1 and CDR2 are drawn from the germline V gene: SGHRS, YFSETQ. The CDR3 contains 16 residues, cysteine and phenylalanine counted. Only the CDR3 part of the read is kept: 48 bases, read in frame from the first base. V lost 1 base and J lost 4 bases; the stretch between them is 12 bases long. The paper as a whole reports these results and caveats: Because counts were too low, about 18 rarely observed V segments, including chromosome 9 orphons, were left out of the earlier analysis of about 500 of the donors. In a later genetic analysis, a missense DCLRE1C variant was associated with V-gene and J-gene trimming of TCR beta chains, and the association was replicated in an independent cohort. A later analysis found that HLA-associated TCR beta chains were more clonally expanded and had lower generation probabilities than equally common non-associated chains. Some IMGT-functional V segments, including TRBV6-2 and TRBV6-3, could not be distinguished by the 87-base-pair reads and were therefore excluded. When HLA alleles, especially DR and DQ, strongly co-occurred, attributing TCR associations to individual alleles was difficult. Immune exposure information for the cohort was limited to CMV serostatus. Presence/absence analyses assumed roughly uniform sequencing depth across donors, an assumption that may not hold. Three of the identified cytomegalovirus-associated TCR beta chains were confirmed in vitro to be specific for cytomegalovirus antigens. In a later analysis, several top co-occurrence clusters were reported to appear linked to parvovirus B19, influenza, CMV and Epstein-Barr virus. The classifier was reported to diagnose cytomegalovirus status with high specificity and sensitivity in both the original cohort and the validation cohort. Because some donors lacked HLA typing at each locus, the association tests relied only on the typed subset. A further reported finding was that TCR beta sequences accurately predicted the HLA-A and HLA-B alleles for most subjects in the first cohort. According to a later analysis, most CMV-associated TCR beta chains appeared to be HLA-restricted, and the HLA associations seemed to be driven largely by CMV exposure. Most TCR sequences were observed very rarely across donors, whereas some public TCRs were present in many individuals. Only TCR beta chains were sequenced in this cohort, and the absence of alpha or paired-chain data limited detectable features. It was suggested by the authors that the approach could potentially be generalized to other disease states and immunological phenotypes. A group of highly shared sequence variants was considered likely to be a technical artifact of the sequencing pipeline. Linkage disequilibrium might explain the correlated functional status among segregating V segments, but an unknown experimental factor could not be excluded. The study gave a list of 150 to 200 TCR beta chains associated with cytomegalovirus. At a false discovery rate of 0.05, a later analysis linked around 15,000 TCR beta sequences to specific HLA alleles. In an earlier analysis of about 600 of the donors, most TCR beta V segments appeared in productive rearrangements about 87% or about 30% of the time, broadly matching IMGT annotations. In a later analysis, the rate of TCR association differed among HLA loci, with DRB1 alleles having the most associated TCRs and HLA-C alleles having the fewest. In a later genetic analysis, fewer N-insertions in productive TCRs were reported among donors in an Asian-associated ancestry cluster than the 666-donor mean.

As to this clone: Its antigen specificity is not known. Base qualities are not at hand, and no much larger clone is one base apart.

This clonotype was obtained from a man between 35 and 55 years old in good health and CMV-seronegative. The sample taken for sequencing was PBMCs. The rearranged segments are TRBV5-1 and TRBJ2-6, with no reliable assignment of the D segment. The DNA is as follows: TGCGCCAGCAGCTTGTCGTACGGGTCCGGGGCCAACGTCCTGACTTTC. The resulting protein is CASSLSYGSGANVLTF.